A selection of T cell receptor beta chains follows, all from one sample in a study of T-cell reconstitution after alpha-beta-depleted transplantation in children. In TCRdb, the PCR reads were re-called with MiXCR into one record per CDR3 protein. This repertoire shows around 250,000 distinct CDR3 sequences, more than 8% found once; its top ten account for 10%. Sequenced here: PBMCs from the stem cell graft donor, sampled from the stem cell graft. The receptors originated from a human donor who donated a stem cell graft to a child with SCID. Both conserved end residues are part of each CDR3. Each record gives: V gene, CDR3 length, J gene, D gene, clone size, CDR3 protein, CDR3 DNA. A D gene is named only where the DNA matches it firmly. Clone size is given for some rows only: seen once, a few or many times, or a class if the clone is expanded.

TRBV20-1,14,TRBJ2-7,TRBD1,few,CSAEDRVGTYEQYF,TGCAGTGCCGAGGACAGGGTAGGGACCTACGAGCAGTACTTC
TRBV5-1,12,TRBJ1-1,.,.,CASSPDGYEAFF,TGCGCCAGCAGCCCAGACGGATATGAAGCTTTCTTT
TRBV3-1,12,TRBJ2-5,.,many,CASSRGYETQYF,TGTGCCAGCAGCCGGGGTTACGAGACCCAGTACTTC
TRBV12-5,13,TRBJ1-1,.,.,CASGFSGFTEAFF,TGTGCTAGTGGTTTTTCAGGGTTTACTGAAGCTTTCTTT
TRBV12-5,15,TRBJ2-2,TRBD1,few,CASGLGGQVPGELFF,TGTGCTAGTGGTTTGGGGGGACAGGTCCCCGGGGAGCTGTTTTTT
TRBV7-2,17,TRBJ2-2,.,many,CASSLMRGPSSTGELFF,TGTGCCAGCAGCTTAATGCGGGGGCCCTCGAGCACCGGGGAGCTGTTTTTT
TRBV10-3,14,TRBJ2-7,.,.,CAISDLGKGYEQYF,TGTGCCATCAGTGACTTAGGAAAAGGGTACGAGCAGTACTTC
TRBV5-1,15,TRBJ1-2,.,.,CASSRDRASNYGYTF,TGCGCCAGCAGCCGTGACAGAGCCTCTAACTATGGCTACACCTTC
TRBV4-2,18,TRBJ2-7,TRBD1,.,CASSQELPRQGWVYEQYF,TGTGCCAGCAGCCAAGAACTCCCCAGACAGGGTTGGGTTTACGAGCAGTACTTC
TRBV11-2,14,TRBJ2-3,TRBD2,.,CASTLAGRADTQYF,TGTGCCAGCACCCTAGCAGGGAGGGCAGATACGCAGTATTTT
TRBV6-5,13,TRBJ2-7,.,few,CASSYSEYSEQYF,TGTGCCAGCAGTTACTCCGAGTATTCTGAGCAGTACTTC
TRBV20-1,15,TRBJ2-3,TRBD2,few,CSARSPGGGTDTQYF,TGCAGTGCTAGAAGTCCCGGGGGGGGAACAGATACGCAGTATTTT
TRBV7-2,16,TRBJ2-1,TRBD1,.,CASSLERTGTYNEQFF,TGTGCCAGCAGCTTAGAAAGGACAGGGACCTACAATGAGCAGTTCTTC
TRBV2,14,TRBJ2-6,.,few,CASRRDAGANVLTF,TGTGCCAGCAGGAGGGATGCTGGGGCCAACGTCCTGACTTTC
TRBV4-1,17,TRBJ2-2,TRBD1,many,CASSQDPQGANTGELFF,TGCGCCAGCAGCCAAGATCCCCAGGGGGCGAACACCGGGGAGCTGTTTTTT
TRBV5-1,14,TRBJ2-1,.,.,CASSLGPLDNEQFF,TGCGCCAGCAGCTTGGGTCCCCTAGACAATGAGCAGTTCTTC
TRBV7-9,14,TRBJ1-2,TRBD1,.,CASSFGTGVYGYTF,TGTGCCAGCAGCTTCGGGACAGGGGTTTATGGCTACACCTTC
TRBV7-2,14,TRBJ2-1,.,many,CARDSRSSYNEQFF,TGTGCCCGCGACTCACGGAGCTCCTACAATGAGCAGTTCTTC
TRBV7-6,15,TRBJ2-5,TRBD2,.,CASKEAGGTQETQYF,TGTGCCAGCAAGGAAGCGGGGGGGACCCAAGAGACCCAGTACTTC
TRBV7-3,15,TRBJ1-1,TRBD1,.,CASSAGQGAITEAFF,TGTGCCAGCAGCGCCGGACAGGGGGCGATCACTGAAGCTTTCTTT
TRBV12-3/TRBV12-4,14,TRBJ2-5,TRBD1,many,CASRPTGGWETQYF,TGTGCCAGCAGGCCCACAGGGGGCTGGGAGACCCAGTACTTC
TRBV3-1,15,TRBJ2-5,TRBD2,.,CASSRTSGATETQCF,TGTGCCAGCAGCCGAACTAGCGGGGCAACAGAGACCCAGTGCTTC
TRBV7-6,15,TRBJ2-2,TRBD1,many,CAVNSGQALGGELFF,TGTGCCGTTAATTCGGGACAGGCCCTTGGCGGGGAGCTGTTTTTT
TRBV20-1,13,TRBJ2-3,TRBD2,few,CSRLAGGSDTQYF,TGCAGTCGACTAGCGGGGGGGTCAGATACGCAGTATTTT
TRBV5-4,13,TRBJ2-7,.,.,CASSSDEFYEQYF,TGTGCCAGCAGCTCCGACGAATTCTACGAGCAGTACTTC
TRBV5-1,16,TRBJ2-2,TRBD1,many,CASSWSGTGNTGELFF,TGCGCCAGCTCCTGGTCCGGGACAGGAAACACCGGGGAGCTGTTTTTT
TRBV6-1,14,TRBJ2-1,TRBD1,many,CASSMDRFYNEQFF,TGTGCCAGCAGTATGGACAGGTTTTACAATGAGCAGTTCTTC
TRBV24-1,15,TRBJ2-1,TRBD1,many,CATSDHNDRDNEQFF,TGTGCCACCAGTGACCACAACGACAGGGACAATGAGCAGTTCTTC
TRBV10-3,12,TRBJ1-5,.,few,CAIRDEYQPQHF,TGTGCCATAAGGGACGAGTATCAGCCCCAGCATTTT
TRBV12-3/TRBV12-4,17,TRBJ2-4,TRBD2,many,CASKGLAGGGAKNIQYF,TGTGCCAGCAAAGGACTAGCGGGGGGTGGAGCCAAAAACATTCAGTACTTC
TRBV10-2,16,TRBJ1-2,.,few,CASSEAYRDEIYGYTF,TGCGCCAGCAGTGAGGCTTACAGGGATGAGATTTATGGCTACACCTTC
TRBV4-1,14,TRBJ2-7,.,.,CASSQDRLAYEQYF,TGCGCCAGCAGCCAAGATCGCCTAGCCTACGAGCAGTACTTC
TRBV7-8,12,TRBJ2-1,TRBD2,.,CASRRSGDEQFF,TGTGCCAGCAGGCGAAGCGGGGATGAGCAGTTCTTC
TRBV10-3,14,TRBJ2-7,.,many,CAISEKGIGYEQYF,TGTGCCATCAGTGAGAAGGGGATTGGGTACGAGCAGTACTTC
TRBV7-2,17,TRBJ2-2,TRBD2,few,CASSWKTSGGNTGELFF,TGTGCCAGCAGCTGGAAGACTAGCGGGGGGAACACCGGGGAGCTGTTTTTT
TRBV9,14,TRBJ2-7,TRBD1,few,CASSFGTGIYEQYF,TGTGCCAGCAGCTTCGGGACAGGAATCTACGAGCAGTACTTC
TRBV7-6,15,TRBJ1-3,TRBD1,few,CASSPDRVSGNTIYF,TGTGCCAGCAGCCCGGACAGGGTCTCTGGAAACACCATATATTTT
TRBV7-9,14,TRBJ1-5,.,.,CASSFSNSNQPQHF,TGTGCCAGCAGCTTTAGCAATAGCAATCAGCCCCAGCATTTT
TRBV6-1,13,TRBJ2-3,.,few,CASSGGGFDTQYF,TGTGCCAGCAGTGGAGGGGGTTTCGATACGCAGTATTTT
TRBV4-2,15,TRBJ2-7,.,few,CASSQEAVQTYEQYF,TGTGCCAGCAGCCAGGAGGCCGTTCAAACCTACGAGCAGTACTTC
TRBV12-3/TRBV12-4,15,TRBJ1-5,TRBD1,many,CASSSGQDFNQPQHF,TGTGCCAGCAGTTCGGGACAGGACTTCAATCAGCCCCAGCATTTT